This T cell receptor (beta chain) was found in a study of blood T cell repertoires in COVID-19. As for the study in general: From T cells, B-cell-depleted T cells, or PBMCs came the material, which was cDNA or gDNA.

Clones were read by immunoSEQ multiplex PCR, and TCRdb kept only the in-frame ones, dropping some. Among 150,000 to 200,000 clones listed, 80% to 90% were seen once. CDR1 MNHEY and CDR2 SVGEGT come from the germline V gene. The CDR3 loop spans 14 amino acids. Deletions cut 4 bases from V and 4 bases from J, with 13 bases between. This clone has a handful of counts. The V and J genes are TRBV6-2 or TRBV6-3 and TRBJ1-2; maybe TRBD1 (6 bases). Sample: peripheral blood. This clonotype originated in a woman aged 45-65 years with COVID-19, enrolled during active disease. The chain's CDR3 is CASSSRGAVYGYTF. In nucleotides, the CDR3 is TGTGCCAGCAGTTCTCGGGGGGCAGTCTATGGCTACACCTTC.